The 8 T cell receptor beta chains below were found in one sample sequenced in a study of cytomegalovirus exposure and HLA in healthy donors. Method: immunoSEQ multiplex PCR; TCRdb's copy keeps in-frame clones and lacks some. The sample lists roughly 140,000 clones, 85% to 90% seen once, with around 3.4% in the top ten. Sequencing input: PBMCs. All receptors derive from a woman between 18 and 29 years old in good health and CMV-seropositive.

This clone was recorded only once. V gene TRBV2 combines with J gene TRBJ2-5, with TRBD2 matching over 7 bases. V was pared by 4 bases and J by 2 bases, with 7 bases of the junction left unmatched. Per the germline V gene, CDR1 is SNHLY and CDR2 is FYNNEI. CDR3 length: 15 residues. The CDR3 DNA reads as TGTGCCAGCAGTGTTTATAGGGGAGGGCAAGAGACCCAGTACTTC. This encodes CASSVYRGGQETQYF.

Only one count was recorded for this clone. This chain joins TRBV29-1 and TRBJ2-7, with TRBD1 identical over 9 bases. Germline trimming cut 3 bases from V and 7 bases from J; bases unmatched to any gene: 10. CDR1 SQVTM and CDR2 ANQGSEA come from the germline V gene. CDR3 length equals 14 residues. The DNA for the CDR3 is TGCAGCGTTGATGGGGGACAGGGTGGCTGGGAGCAGTACTTC. This sequence encodes CSVDGGQGGWEQYF.

This chain uses TRBV5-1 with TRBJ2-7; 9 bases match TRBD1. Per the germline V gene, CDR1 is SGHRS and CDR2 is YFSETQ. After removal of 5 bases from V and 7 bases from J, the junction contained 7 bases not matched to a gene. This CDR3 contains 13 residues. Here the CDR3 reads CASSRDRAREQYF. The DNA for the CDR3 is TGCGCCAGCAGTCGGGACAGGGCGCGTGAGCAGTACTTC. The complete variable domain, with remaining parts taken from reference TRBV5-1 and TRBJ2-7, reads KAGVTQTPRYLIKTRGQQVTLSCSPISGHRSVSWYQQTPGQGLQFLFEYFSETQRNKGNFPGRFSGRQFSNSRSEMNVSTLELGDSALYLCASSRDRAREQYFGPGTRLTVT.

This rearrangement joins TRBV15 to TRBJ2-5, with D perhaps TRBD2 (5 bases). The CDR3 is 16 residues long. Deletions cut 2 bases from V and 2 bases from J, with 15 bases between. Germline V gives CDR1 LNHNV, CDR2 YYDKDF (reference sequence). CDR3 coding DNA: TGTGCCACCAGCAGATTCCGAGGGCGGGCTCAAGAGACCCAGTACTTC. It translates to CATSRFRGRAQETQYF.

This sequence joins TRBV4-2 and TRBJ2-7, with 8 bases aligning to TRBD2. Trimming cost V 6 bases and J 3 bases; bases outside gene matches: 4. Germline V gives CDR1 LGHNA, CDR2 YNFKEQ. This CDR3 spans 13 amino acids. The CDR3 DNA follows: TGTGCCAGCAGTCCCAGCGGGAGCTACGAGCAGTACTTC. This translates into CASSPSGSYEQYF.

The chain is built from TRBV5-1 and TRBJ2-5; 14 bases fit TRBD2. Germline V gene data show CDR1 as SGHRS and CDR2 as YFSETQ. This CDR3 contains 18 residues. V lost 1 base and J lost 5; bases outside the gene matches: 10. The CDR3 region is CASSLQGLAGVRRETQYF. CDR3 bases: TGCGCCAGCAGCTTGCAGGGACTAGCGGGAGTTAGGAGGGAGACCCAGTACTTC.

The chain couples TRBV10-3 to TRBJ1-2; TRBD1 matches 7 bases. Per germline, CDR1 ENHRY and CDR2 SYGVKD. There are 13 residues in the CDR3. J was trimmed by 2 bases and V by 6 bases; bases with no gene match: 3. DNA for the CDR3: TGTGCCATCAGCGGGACAGAAAACTATGGCTACACCTTC. It specifies CAISGTENYGYTF.

V is TRBV29-1 and J is TRBJ1-3; D gene ambiguous. The CDR3 totals 16 residues. Looked up from germline, CDR1 is SQVTM and CDR2 is ANQGSEA. V was shortened by 6 bases and J by 0 bases, with 18 bases between the two germline ends. The CDR3 DNA follows: TGCAGCGTACAACACCCGACGGACTACTCTGGAAACACCATATATTTT. Translated: CSVQHPTDYSGNTIYF.